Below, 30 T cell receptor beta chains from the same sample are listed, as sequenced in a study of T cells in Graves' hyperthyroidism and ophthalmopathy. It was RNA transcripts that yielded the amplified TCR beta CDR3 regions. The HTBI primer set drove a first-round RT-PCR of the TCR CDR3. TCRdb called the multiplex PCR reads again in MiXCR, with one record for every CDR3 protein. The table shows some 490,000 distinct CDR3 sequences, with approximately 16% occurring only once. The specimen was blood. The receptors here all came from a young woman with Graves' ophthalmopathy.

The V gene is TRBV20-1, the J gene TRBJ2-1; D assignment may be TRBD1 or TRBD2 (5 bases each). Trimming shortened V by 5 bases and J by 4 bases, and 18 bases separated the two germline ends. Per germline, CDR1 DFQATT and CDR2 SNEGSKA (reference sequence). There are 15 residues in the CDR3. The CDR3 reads CSAFTPGRKYNEQFF. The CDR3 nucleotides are TGCAGTGCTTTTACACCGGGACGCAAATACAATGAGCAGTTCTTC.

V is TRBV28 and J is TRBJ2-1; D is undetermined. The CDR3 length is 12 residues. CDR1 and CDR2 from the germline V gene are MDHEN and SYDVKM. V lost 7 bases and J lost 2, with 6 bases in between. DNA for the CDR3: TGTGCCAGCACCCAAACCTACAATGAGCAGTTCTTC. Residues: CASTQTYNEQFF.

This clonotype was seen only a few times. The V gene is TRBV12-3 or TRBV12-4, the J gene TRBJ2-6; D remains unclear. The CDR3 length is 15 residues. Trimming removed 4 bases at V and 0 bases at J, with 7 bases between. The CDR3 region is CASSSSYSGANVLTF. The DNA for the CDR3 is TGTGCCAGCAGTTCCAGTTACTCTGGGGCCAACGTCCTGACTTTC.

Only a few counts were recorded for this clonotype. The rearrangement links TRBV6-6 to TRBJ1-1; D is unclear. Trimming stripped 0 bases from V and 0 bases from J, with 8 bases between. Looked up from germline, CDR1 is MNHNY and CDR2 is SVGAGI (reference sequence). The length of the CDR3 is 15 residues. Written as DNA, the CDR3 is TGTGCCAGCAGTTACTCTCCAGGCCTGAACACTGAAGCTTTCTTT. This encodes CASSYSPGLNTEAFF.

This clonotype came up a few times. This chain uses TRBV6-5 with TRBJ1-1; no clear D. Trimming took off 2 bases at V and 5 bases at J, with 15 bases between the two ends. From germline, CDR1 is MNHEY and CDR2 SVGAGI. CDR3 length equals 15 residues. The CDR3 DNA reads TGTGCCAGCAGTTACGACGACAAACCAGCAACTGAAGCTTTCTTT. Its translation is CASSYDDKPATEAFF.

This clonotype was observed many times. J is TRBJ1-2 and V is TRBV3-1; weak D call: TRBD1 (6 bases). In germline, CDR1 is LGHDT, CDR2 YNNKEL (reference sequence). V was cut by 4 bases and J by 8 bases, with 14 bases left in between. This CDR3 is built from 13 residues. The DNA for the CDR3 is TGTGCCAGCAGCCCGACGGGGGCGAGCGGCTACACCTTC. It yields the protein CASSPTGASGYTF.

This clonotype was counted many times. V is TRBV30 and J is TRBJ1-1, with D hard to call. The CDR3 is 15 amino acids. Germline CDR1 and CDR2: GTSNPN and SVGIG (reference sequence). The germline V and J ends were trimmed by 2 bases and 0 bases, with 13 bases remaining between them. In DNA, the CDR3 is TGTGCCTGGAGTCCCCTGGACGGTATGAACACTGAAGCTTTCTTT. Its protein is CAWSPLDGMNTEAFF.

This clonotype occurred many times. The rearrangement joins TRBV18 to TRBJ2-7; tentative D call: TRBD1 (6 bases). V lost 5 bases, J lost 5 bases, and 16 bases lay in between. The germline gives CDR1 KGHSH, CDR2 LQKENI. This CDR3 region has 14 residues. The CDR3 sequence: CASSTSPRGHEQYF. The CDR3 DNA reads TGTGCCAGCTCAACATCCCCCAGGGGCCACGAGCAGTACTTC.

CDR3 in DNA: TGTGCCAGCAGCGTAGGGTCTAGCGGCCAAGAGACCCAGTACTTC. Translated: CASSVGSSGQETQYF. V is TRBV9 and J is TRBJ2-5, with 7 nucleotides matching TRBD2. CDR1 is SGDLS and CDR2 is YYNGEE in the germline V gene. The CDR3 consists of 15 residues. With V trimmed by 0 bases and J by 1 base, 3 bases remained unmatched.

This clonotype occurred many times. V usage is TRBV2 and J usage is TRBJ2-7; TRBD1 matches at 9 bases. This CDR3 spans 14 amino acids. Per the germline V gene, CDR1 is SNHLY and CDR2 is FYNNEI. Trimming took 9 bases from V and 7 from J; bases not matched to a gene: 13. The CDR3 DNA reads TGTGCCAGTATAACAGGGGGCACGACCGCGGAGCAGTACTTC. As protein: CASITGGTTAEQYF.

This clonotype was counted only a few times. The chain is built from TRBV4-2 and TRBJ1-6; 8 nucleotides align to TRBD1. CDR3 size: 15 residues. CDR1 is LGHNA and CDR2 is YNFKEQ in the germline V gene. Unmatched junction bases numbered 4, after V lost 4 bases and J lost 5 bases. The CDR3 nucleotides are TGTGCCAGCAGCCCACAGGGGGAAAATAATTCACCCCTCCACTTT. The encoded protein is CASSPQGENNSPLHF.

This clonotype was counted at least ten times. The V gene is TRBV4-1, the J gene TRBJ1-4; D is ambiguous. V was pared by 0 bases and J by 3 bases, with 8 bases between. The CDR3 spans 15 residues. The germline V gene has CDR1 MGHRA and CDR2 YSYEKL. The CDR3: CASSQDPRPNEKLFF. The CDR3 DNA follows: TGCGCCAGCAGCCAAGACCCCAGACCTAATGAAAAACTGTTTTTT.

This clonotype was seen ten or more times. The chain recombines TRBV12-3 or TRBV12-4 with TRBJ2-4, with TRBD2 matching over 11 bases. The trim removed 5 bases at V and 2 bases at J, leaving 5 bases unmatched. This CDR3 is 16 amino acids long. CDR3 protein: CASSPLAGGSKNIQYF. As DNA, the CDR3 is TGTGCCAGCAGTCCTCTAGCGGGAGGATCCAAAAACATTCAGTACTTC.

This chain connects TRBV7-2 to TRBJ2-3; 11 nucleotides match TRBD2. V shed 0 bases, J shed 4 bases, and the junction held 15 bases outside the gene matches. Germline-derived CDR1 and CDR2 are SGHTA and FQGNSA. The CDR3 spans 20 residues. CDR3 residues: CASSLARTVSGRALADTQYF. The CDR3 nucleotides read TGTGCCAGCAGCTTAGCCCGCACCGTTAGCGGGAGGGCCTTGGCAGATACGCAGTATTTT.

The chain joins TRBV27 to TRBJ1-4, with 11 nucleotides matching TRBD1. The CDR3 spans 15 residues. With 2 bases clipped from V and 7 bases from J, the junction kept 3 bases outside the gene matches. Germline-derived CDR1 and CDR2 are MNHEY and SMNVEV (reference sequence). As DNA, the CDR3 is TGTGCCAGCAGTTTAGGACAGGGGGCCGGTGAAAAACTGTTTTTT. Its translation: CASSLGQGAGEKLFF. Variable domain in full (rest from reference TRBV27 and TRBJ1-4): EAQVTQNPRYLITVTGKKLTVTCSQNMNHEYMSWYRQDPGLGLRQIYYSMNVEVTDKGDVPEGYKVSRKEKRNFPLILESPSPNQTSLYFCASSLGQGAGEKLFFGSGTQLSVL.

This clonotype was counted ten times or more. The CDR3, as DNA: TGTGCCAGCAGCCGCCGGGAGGGGGGGAGTCCCCGTCGGTCCTCCTACAATGAGCAGTTCTTC. Protein sequence: CASSRREGGSPRRSSYNEQFF. The rearrangement uses TRBV6-1 and TRBJ2-1, with 8 bases that match TRBD2. The CDR3 is 21 amino acids. Per germline, CDR1 MNHNS and CDR2 SASEGT. After removal of 6 bases from V and 0 bases from J, the junction contained 22 bases not matched to a gene.

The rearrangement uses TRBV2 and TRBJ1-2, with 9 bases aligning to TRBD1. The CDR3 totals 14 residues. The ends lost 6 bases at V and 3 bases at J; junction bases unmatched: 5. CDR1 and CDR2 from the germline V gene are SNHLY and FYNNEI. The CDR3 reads CASRPGQGHYGYTF. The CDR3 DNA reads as TGTGCCAGCAGGCCGGGACAGGGTCACTATGGCTACACCTTC.

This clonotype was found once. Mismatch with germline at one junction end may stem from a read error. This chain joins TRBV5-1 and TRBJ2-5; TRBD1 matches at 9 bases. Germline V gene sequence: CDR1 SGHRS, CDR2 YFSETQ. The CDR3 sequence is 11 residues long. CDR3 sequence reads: CASSALRDRDF. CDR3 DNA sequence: TGTGCCAGCAGCGCACTCCGGGACAGGGACTTC.

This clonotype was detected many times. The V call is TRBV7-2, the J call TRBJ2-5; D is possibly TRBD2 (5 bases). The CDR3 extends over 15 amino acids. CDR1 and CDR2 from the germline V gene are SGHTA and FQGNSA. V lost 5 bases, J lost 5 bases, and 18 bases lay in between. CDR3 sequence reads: CASSPSRAYGETQYF. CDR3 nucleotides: TGTGCCAGCAGCCCTAGCCGGGCATACGGGGAGACCCAGTACTTC.

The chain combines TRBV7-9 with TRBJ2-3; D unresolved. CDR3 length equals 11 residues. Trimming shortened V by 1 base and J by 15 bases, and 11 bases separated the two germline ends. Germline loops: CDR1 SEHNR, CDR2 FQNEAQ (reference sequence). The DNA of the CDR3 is TGTGCCAGCAGCTTAGGGCAGCCTGCCTATTTT. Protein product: CASSLGQPAYF.

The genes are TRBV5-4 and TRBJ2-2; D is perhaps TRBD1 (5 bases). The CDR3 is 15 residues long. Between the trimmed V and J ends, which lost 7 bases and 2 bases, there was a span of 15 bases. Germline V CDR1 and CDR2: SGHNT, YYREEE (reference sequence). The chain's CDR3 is CASGVGAFNTGELFF. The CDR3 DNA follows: TGTGCCAGCGGAGTAGGGGCGTTTAACACCGGGGAGCTGTTTTTT. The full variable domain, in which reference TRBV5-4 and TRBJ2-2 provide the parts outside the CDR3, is ETGVTQSPTHLIKTRGQQVTLRCSSQSGHNTVSWYQQALGQGPQFIFQYYREEENGRGNFPPRFSGLQFPNYSSELNVNALELDDSALYLCASGVGAFNTGELFFGEGSRLTVL.

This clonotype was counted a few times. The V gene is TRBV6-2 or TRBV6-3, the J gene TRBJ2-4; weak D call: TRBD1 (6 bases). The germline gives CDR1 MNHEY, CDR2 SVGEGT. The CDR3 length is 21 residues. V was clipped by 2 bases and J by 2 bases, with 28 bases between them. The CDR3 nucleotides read TGTGCCAGCAGTTACGCCCGAACGGGGACAAACATAGTCCTGTCCAAAAACATTCAGTACTTC. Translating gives CASSYARTGTNIVLSKNIQYF.

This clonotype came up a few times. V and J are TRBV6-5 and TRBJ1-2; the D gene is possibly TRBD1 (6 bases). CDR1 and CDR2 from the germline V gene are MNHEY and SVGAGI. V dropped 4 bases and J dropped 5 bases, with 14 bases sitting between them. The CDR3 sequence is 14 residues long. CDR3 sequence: CASSSYGTLYGYTF. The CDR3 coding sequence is TGTGCCAGCAGTTCTTACGGGACACTTTATGGCTACACCTTC.

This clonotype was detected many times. CDR3 in amino acids: CAWGQYGYTF. The DNA of the CDR3 is TGTGCCTGGGGACAGTATGGCTACACCTTC. The chain recombines TRBV30 with TRBJ1-2, with a possible D match to TRBD1 (6 bases). Per the germline V gene, CDR1 is GTSNPN and CDR2 is SVGIG (reference sequence). Between the trimmed V and J ends, which lost 5 bases and 5 bases, there was a span of 6 bases. CDR3 length equals 10 residues. Looking up the rest from reference TRBV30 and TRBJ1-2 gives the full variable domain: SQTIHQWPATLVQPVGSPLSLECTVEGTSNPNLYWYRQAAGRGLQLLFYSVGIGQISSEVPQNLSASRPQDRQFILSSKKLLLSDSGFYLCAWGQYGYTFGSGTRLTVV.

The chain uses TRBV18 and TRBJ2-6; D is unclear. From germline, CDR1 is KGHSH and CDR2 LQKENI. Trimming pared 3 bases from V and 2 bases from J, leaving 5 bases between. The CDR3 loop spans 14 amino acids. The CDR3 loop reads CASSPGTGANVLTF. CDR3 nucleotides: TGTGCCAGCTCACCGGGGACTGGGGCCAACGTCCTGACTTTC.

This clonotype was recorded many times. The CDR3 sequence: CASSTGGLTYEQYF. The CDR3 bases are TGTGCCAGCAGCACAGGGGGGCTAACCTACGAGCAGTACTTC. The chain uses TRBV12-3 or TRBV12-4 and TRBJ2-7, with 8 bases aligning to TRBD1. The CDR3 spans 14 residues. Trimming took 6 bases from V and 2 from J; bases not matched to a gene: 6.

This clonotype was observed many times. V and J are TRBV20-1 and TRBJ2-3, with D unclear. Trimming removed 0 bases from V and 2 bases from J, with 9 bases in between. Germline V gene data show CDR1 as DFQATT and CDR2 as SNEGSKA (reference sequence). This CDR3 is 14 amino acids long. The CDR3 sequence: CSAREDSPTDTQYF. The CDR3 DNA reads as TGCAGTGCTAGAGAGGATTCGCCCACAGATACGCAGTATTTT.

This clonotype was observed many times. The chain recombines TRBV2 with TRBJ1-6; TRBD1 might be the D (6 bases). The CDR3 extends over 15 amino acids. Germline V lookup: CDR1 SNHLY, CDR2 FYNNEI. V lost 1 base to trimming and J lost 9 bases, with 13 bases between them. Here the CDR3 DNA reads TGTGCCAGCAGTGAAGAGGGGCAGGGGATTTCACCCCTCCACTTT. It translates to CASSEEGQGISPLHF.

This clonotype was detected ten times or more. The chain's CDR3 is CASSLAVGNEQYF. Here the CDR3 DNA reads TGCGCCAGCAGCTTGGCCGTGGGGAACGAGCAGTACTTC. This chain uses TRBV5-1 with TRBJ2-7; D unresolved. The V gene lost 0 bases and the J gene lost 5 bases, with 9 bases spanning the gap. Germline loops: CDR1 SGHRS, CDR2 YFSETQ. This CDR3 has 13 amino acids.

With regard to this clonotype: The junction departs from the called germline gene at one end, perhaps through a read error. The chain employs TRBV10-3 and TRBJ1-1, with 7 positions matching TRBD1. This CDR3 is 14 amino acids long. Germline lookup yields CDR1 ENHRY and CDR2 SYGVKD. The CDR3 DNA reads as TGTACCATCAGTAACGACAGGGCTGACACTGAAGCTTTCTTT. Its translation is CTISNDRADTEAFF.